Listed below are T cell receptor beta chains from one sample, sequenced in a study of blood T cell repertoires in COVID-19. Profiled with immunoSEQ multiplex PCR; TCRdb holds only in-frame clones, not every one. Of some 330,000 clones listed, about nine tenths are singletons. The specimen was peripheral blood. These TCRs come from a woman in her 30s with COVID-19, enrolled during active disease. Each CDR3 is given with its conserved first and last residue. The order of the fields is J gene, D gene, clone size, V gene, CDR3 protein, CDR3 DNA. A D gene is named only where the DNA matches it firmly. Size values are once, few and many counts, or a class for expanded clones, and some rows have none.

TRBJ1-1 NA NA TRBV7-2 CASSFFSAATAFF TGTGCCAGCAGCTTCTTCTCGGCAGCGACGGCTTTCTTT
TRBJ2-5 NA NA TRBV18 CASSPSQTGKTQYF TGTGCCAGCTCACCATCCCAGACGGGGAAGACCCAGTACTTC
TRBJ1-5 NA once TRBV28 CASSLRGGSNQPQHF TGTGCCAGCAGTTTACGGGGGGGAAGCAATCAGCCCCAGCATTTT
TRBJ2-6 NA NA TRBV19 CASSIQRGTSSGANVLTF TGTGCCAGTAGTATTCAAAGGGGAACCTCCTCTGGGGCCAACGTCCTGACTTTC
TRBJ1-6 NA NA TRBV11-2 CASSPDGGALHF TGTGCCAGCAGCCCCGACGGGGGGGCCCTCCACTTT
TRBJ1-1 TRBD1 NA TRBV20-1 CRGDRGTEAFF TGCAGGGGTGACAGGGGCACTGAAGCTTTCTTT
TRBJ2-3 NA NA TRBV19 CASSIWDSDTQYF TGTGCCAGTAGTATCTGGGACTCCGATACGCAGTATTTT
TRBJ1-3 TRBD1 NA TRBV30 CAWSPGTGGFGNTIYF TGTGCCTGGAGTCCCGGGACAGGGGGCTTTGGAAACACCATATATTTT
TRBJ1-4 NA NA TRBV6-5 CASSYFAGSGEKLFF TGTGCCAGCAGTTACTTTGCAGGGTCGGGTGAAAAACTGTTTTTT
TRBJ2-1 NA NA TRBV28 CASSLLVGYNEQFF TGTGCCAGCAGTTTATTAGTCGGCTACAATGAGCAGTTCTTC
TRBJ1-1 NA NA TRBV11-2 CASSLLGLHTEAFF TGTGCCAGCAGCTTACTCGGTCTCCACACTGAAGCTTTCTTT
TRBJ1-2 NA NA TRBV24-1 CATSDPFTGPYGYTF TGTGCCACCAGTGACCCTTTTACAGGGCCCTATGGCTACACCTTC
TRBJ1-2 NA NA TRBV9 CASSVGPGISIGGNYGYTF TGTGCCAGCAGCGTAGGTCCCGGGATTTCCATAGGAGGTAACTATGGCTACACCTTC
TRBJ1-4 NA NA TRBV5-1 CASSLEWGANEKLFF TGCGCCAGCAGCTTGGAGTGGGGAGCTAATGAAAAACTGTTTTTT
TRBJ1-6 NA NA TRBV5-1 CASSLAGDSPLHF TGCGCCAGCAGCTTGGCGGGAGATTCACCCCTCCACTTT
TRBJ1-6 NA once TRBV6-5 CASSYSRGPQYSPLHF TGTGCCAGCAGTTACTCCAGGGGTCCTCAATATTCACCCCTCCACTTT
TRBJ1-2 NA NA TRBV7-2 CASSRADRLYGYTF TGTGCCAGCAGCCGTGCAGACAGGTTATATGGCTACACCTTC
TRBJ2-1 TRBD2 NA TRBV2 CASSVDSGGAYEQFF TGTGCCAGCAGTGTGGATAGCGGGGGGGCCTATGAGCAGTTCTTC
TRBJ2-3 NA NA TRBV11-3 CASSLDTWDTQYF TGTGCCAGCAGCTTAGATACTTGGGATACGCAGTATTTT
TRBJ1-2 NA NA TRBV4-3 CASSQAPTVNYGYTF TGCGCCAGCAGCCAAGCGCCTACAGTTAACTATGGCTACACCTTC
TRBJ1-1 NA NA TRBV2 CASSLTGVSEAFF TGTGCCAGCAGCCTCACCGGGGTTTCGGAAGCTTTCTTT
TRBJ1-3 NA NA TRBV28 CASSLALEAIYF TGTGCCAGCAGTTTGGCTTTAGAGGCCATATATTTT
TRBJ1-6 TRBD1 NA TRBV5-1 CASSPRQGSGSPLHF TGCGCCAGCAGCCCTAGACAGGGATCGGGATCACCCCTCCACTTT
TRBJ1-4 NA NA TRBV28 CASSFKRQATNEKLFF TGTGCCAGCAGTTTCAAAAGACAGGCAACTAATGAAAAACTGTTTTTT
TRBJ2-7 NA NA TRBV7-2 CASSRWTEAYEQYF TGTGCCAGCAGCCGGTGGACAGAAGCCTACGAGCAGTACTTC
TRBJ1-2 NA NA TRBV7-9 CASSDAGGAEGYTF TGTGCCAGCAGCGACGCAGGAGGCGCTGAAGGCTACACCTTC
TRBJ1-5 TRBD1 once TRBV24-1 CATSDSGQGAYQPQHF TGTGCCACCAGTGACTCGGGACAGGGGGCCTATCAGCCCCAGCATTTT
TRBJ1-3 NA NA TRBV30 CAWTRGSGNTIYF TGTGCCTGGACCAGGGGCTCTGGAAACACCATATATTTT
TRBJ1-2 TRBD1 NA TRBV15 CATSRDLIGTGDGYTF TGTGCCACCAGCAGAGATCTTATAGGGACAGGGGACGGCTACACCTTC
TRBJ1-5 TRBD1 NA TRBV3-1/TRBV3-2 CASSSRDRGNQPQHF TGTGCCAGCAGCTCCCGGGACAGGGGCAATCAGCCCCAGCATTTT
TRBJ2-2 TRBD1 NA TRBV5-8 CASSLGTGHTGELFF TGTGCCAGCAGCTTAGGGACAGGGCACACCGGGGAGCTGTTTTTT
TRBJ1-2 NA NA TRBV7-9 CASSFNGRYGYTF TGTGCCAGCAGCTTTAATGGCCGCTATGGCTACACCTTC
TRBJ1-5 TRBD1 NA TRBV18 CASSPDRGGQPQHF TGTGCCAGCTCACCCGACAGGGGTGGGCAGCCCCAGCATTTT
TRBJ1-5 TRBD1 NA TRBV19 CASSIWGQGDNQPQHF TGTGCCAGTAGTATCTGGGGACAGGGTGACAATCAGCCCCAGCATTTT
TRBJ2-3 NA NA TRBV19 CASTLGRGSTDTQYF TGTGCCAGTACTCTAGGGCGGGGAAGCACAGATACGCAGTATTTT
TRBJ2-3 NA NA TRBV7-2 CASSLMRPDTQYF TGTGCCAGCAGCTTAATGCGGCCAGATACGCAGTATTTT
TRBJ1-2 NA NA TRBV18 CASSPSQGWGYTF TGTGCCAGCTCACCCTCCCAGGGTTGGGGCTACACCTTC
TRBJ2-1 TRBD2 NA TRBV5-1 CASSLSSGGGNEQFF TGCGCCAGCAGCTTGTCTAGCGGGGGCGGGAATGAGCAGTTCTTC
TRBJ2-1 NA NA TRBV2 CASMGTLMYEQFF TGTGCCAGCATGGGGACATTGATGTATGAGCAGTTCTTC
TRBJ1-2 TRBD1 few TRBV6-1 CASSEGTGGFYGYTF TGTGCCAGCAGTGAAGGGACAGGGGGCTTCTATGGCTACACCTTC
TRBJ1-3 NA NA TRBV2 CASSPSPGNTIYF TGTGCCAGCAGTCCCTCCCCCGGAAACACCATATATTTT
TRBJ1-1 NA NA TRBV19 CASSMVRGSAEAFF TGTGCCAGTAGTATGGTACGGGGATCGGCTGAAGCTTTCTTT
TRBJ1-5 NA NA TRBV7-2 CASSRIDSVNQPQHF TGTGCCAGCAGCCGTATAGACAGTGTTAATCAGCCCCAGCATTTT
TRBJ2-2 TRBD2 NA TRBV6-6 CASSQLAGVLDTGELFF TGTGCCAGCAGTCAACTAGCGGGGGTTTTAGACACCGGGGAGCTGTTTTTT
TRBJ2-5 TRBD2 NA TRBV7-2 CASSPPGLAGGREETQYF TGTGCCAGCAGCCCACCGGGACTAGCGGGGGGCAGGGAAGAGACCCAGTACTTC
TRBJ2-1 NA once TRBV10-3 CAIRADGVVGNEQFF TGTGCCATCAGGGCTGACGGGGTAGTGGGCAATGAGCAGTTCTTC
TRBJ2-7 NA NA TRBV30 CAWRVGASYEQYF TGTGCCTGGCGTGTGGGGGCGTCCTACGAGCAGTACTTC
TRBJ1-1 NA NA TRBV9 CASSAEPEAFF TGTGCCAGCAGCGCGGAGCCTGAAGCTTTCTTT
TRBJ1-2 NA NA TRBV11-2 CASSPLGSRYYGYTF TGTGCCAGCAGCCCCCTAGGGAGCAGGTACTATGGCTACACCTTC
TRBJ2-2 TRBD1 NA TRBV7-6 CASSRRGTGGGGTGELFF TGTGCCAGCAGCCGCCGCGGGACAGGGGGCGGTGGCACCGGGGAGCTGTTTTTT